A single sample is the source of the 22 T cell receptor beta chains below, sequenced in a study of Graves' ophthalmopathy and Graves' hyperthyroidism. RNA transcripts were the source from which TCR beta CDR3 regions were amplified. First-round RT-PCR relied on HTBI primers, and a second-round multiplex PCR came next. TCRdb re-derived calls from the multiplex PCR reads in MiXCR, one entry per CDR3 protein. Here the sample spans around 1.1 million distinct CDR3 sequences, about 38% being singletons. The sample comprised peripheral blood or thyroid tissue (not recorded which). The receptors stem from an adult man with Graves' hyperthyroidism.

In this sample, this clonotype turned up many times. The chain couples TRBV10-3 to TRBJ2-5; 10 bases align to TRBD2. Germline V gene sequence: CDR1 ENHRY, CDR2 SYGVKD. V dropped 10 bases and J dropped 5; count of bases not matched to a gene: 10. The CDR3 runs 14 residues. CDR3 bases: TGTGCCACAAAAGCGGGGGGGGCGGTGGAGACCCAGTACTTC. Translation gives CATKAGGAVETQYF.

The table lists this clonotype with many counts. The CDR3 DNA is TGTGCCAGCAGCCCACGACAGAACTACATGAACACTGAAGCTTTCTTT. It yields the protein CASSPRQNYMNTEAFF. J is TRBJ1-1 and V is TRBV7-8; D possibly corresponds to TRBD1 (5 bases). CDR3 length equals 16 residues. Trimming left V 5 bases short and J 0 bases short, with 16 bases between. Germline V lookup: CDR1 SGHVS, CDR2 FQNEAQ.

This clonotype has a handful of counts. The gene calls are TRBV20-1 and TRBJ1-5; no reliable D call. The CDR3 spans 14 residues. In germline, CDR1 is DFQATT, CDR2 SNEGSKA (reference sequence). V gave up 0 bases and J gave up 3 bases, with 9 bases separating them. CDR3 coding DNA: TGCAGTGCTAGAGACAGTTACTACAATCAGCCCCAGCATTTT. Its translation is CSARDSYYNQPQHF.

The CDR3 is CSFVRGSGNTIYF. The CDR3 coding sequence is TGCAGCTTCGTGAGGGGCTCTGGAAACACCATATATTTT. The rearrangement joins TRBV29-1 to TRBJ1-3, with TRBD1 as a possible D gene (5 bases). The CDR3 length is 13 residues. From germline, CDR1 is SQVTM and CDR2 ANQGSEA. V lost 8 bases and J lost 0, with 11 bases in between.

J is TRBJ2-7 and V is TRBV5-1; D is perhaps TRBD1 (6 bases). Germline V gene lookup returns CDR1 SGHRS and CDR2 YFSETQ. This CDR3 is built from 16 residues. The germline V and J ends were trimmed by 0 bases and 3 bases, with 16 bases remaining between them. CDR3 DNA sequence: TGCGCCAGCAGCTTGGGGACAGTACGAGTGTACTACGAGCAGTACTTC. This codes for CASSLGTVRVYYEQYF.

The CDR3 loop reads CASSLQPGPQAPQHF. The CDR3 coding sequence is TGTGCCAGCAGCTTACAACCGGGGCCCCAGGCGCCCCAGCATTTT. The chain is built from TRBV11-2 and TRBJ1-5; possible D gene TRBD1, 5 bases. CDR3 size: 15 residues. Germline CDR1 reads SGHAT; CDR2 reads FQNNGV. Trimming left V 2 bases short and J 9 bases short, with 17 bases between.

The genes are TRBV4-2 and TRBJ1-1; D is undetermined. V lost 5 bases, J lost 1 base, and 11 bases lay in between. The CDR3 extends over 14 amino acids. Germline loops: CDR1 LGHNA, CDR2 YNFKEQ. The CDR3 DNA sequence: TGTGCCAGCAGCTCTGACCTGGGGAACACTGAAGCTTTCTTT. Translation gives CASSSDLGNTEAFF.

As regards this clonotype: Since a much larger clone is just one base distant, this may be a read error. The chain couples TRBV20-1 to TRBJ1-2, with D unclear. V was clipped by 2 bases and J by 4 bases, with 11 bases between them. The CDR3 has 13 residues. CDR1 DFQATT and CDR2 SNEGSKA come from the germline V gene (reference sequence). The CDR3 DNA reads as TGCAGTGCTAGAATCGACTCCCCCTATGGCTACACCTTC. This gives the protein CSARIDSPYGYTF.

The V call is TRBV2, the J call TRBJ2-5; 7 bases fit TRBD2. V was pared by 7 bases and J by 5 bases, with 16 bases of the junction left unmatched. The CDR3 has 16 residues. Germline V gene sequence: CDR1 SNHLY, CDR2 FYNNEI. CDR3 sequence (DNA): TGTGCCAGCACGGGACTAAATTATCCAAAACGGGAGACCCAGTACTTC. It encodes CASTGLNYPKRETQYF.

A remark on this clonotype: This clone may be a read error of a much larger clone one base away. V gene TRBV6-5 combines with J gene TRBJ1-1; D gene unclear. Germline CDR1 and CDR2: MNHEY and SVGAGI. The CDR3 contains 12 residues. V shed 5 bases and J shed 5 bases, with 9 bases lying between them. CDR3 nucleotides: TGTGCCAGCAGTGGAGTGAGGACTGAAGCTTTCTTT. Translating it yields CASSGVRTEAFF.

This rearrangement joins TRBV2 to TRBJ1-2, with D possibly matching TRBD1 (6 bases). The ends were cut back, 8 bases at V and 1 base at J, with 20 bases in the middle. Germline assignment: CDR1 SNHLY and CDR2 FYNNEI. The CDR3 has 16 residues. The CDR3 reads CASSPGEGSRNYGYTF. In DNA, the CDR3 is TGTGCCAGCTCACCAGGGGAGGGGAGTCGTAACTATGGCTACACCTTC.

This clonotype came up many times. Given a much more abundant clone one base away, this may be a read error. V gene TRBV7-9 combines with J gene TRBJ2-7, with D possibly TRBD1 on 7 matching bases. This CDR3 has 14 amino acids. Germline-derived CDR1 and CDR2 are SEHNR and FQNEAQ (reference sequence). Trimming removed 3 bases at V and 3 bases at J, with 12 bases between. Written as DNA, the CDR3 is TGTGCCAGCAGCTTCGGAGGGGGCGGCTACGAGCAGTACTTC. Amino acids: CASSFGGGGYEQYF.

This clonotype was found many times. The chain uses TRBV25-1 and TRBJ1-1; D gene uncertain. The CDR3 is 13 residues long. Germline CDR1 MGHDK, CDR2 SYGVNS. Trimming stripped 4 bases from V and 6 bases from J, with 12 bases between. CDR3 in amino acids: CASSAFVAPEAFF. The CDR3 DNA reads as TGTGCCAGCAGTGCATTCGTAGCTCCTGAAGCTTTCTTT.

The V gene is TRBV9, the J gene TRBJ2-2; TRBD2 aligns across 11 bases. Germline-derived CDR1 and CDR2 are SGDLS and YYNGEE. CDR3 length equals 17 residues. Losses at the gene ends were 9 bases for V and 4 bases for J; bases not matched to a gene: 14. In DNA, the CDR3 is TGTGCCAAAGGGACTAGCGGACTAAACATGGGCACCGGGGAGCTGTTTTTT. Translation gives CAKGTSGLNMGTGELFF.

Notes on this clonotype: Mismatch with germline at one junction end may stem from a read error. V is TRBV25-1 and J is TRBJ1-5; maybe TRBD1 (5 bases). Per germline, CDR1 MGHDK and CDR2 SYGVNS. The CDR3 is 15 amino acids. This CDR3 reads CACSARDSSAQPQHF. CDR3 nucleotides: TGTGCCTGCAGTGCACGCGACAGTTCCGCTCAGCCCCAGCATTTT. The full variable domain, its missing parts supplied by reference TRBV25-1 and TRBJ1-5, is EADIYQTPRYLVIGTGKKITLECSQTMGHDKMYWYQQDPGMELHLIHYSYGVNSTEKGDLSSESTVSRIRTEHFPLTLESARPSHTSQYLCACSARDSSAQPQHFGDGTRLSIL.

In regard to this clonotype: A read error may account for a junction end that differs from germline. The rearrangement links TRBV10-3 to TRBJ2-2; 10 nucleotides match TRBD2. CDR3 size: 21 residues. The germline CDR1 and CDR2 sequences are ENHRY and SYGVKD. In nucleotides, the CDR3 is TGTGCCAGCAGTCAAGGGCAATCCGGGACTAGCGCTCCTAGGAACACCGGGGAGCTGTTTTTT. Translation gives CASSQGQSGTSAPRNTGELFF.

This clonotype was seen only a few times. This chain links TRBV28 with TRBJ1-1; D gene uncertain. Germline lookup yields CDR1 MDHEN and CDR2 SYDVKM. V lost 4 bases and J lost 6, with 12 bases in between. This CDR3 region has 13 residues. CDR3 in amino acids: CASSSVYYAEAFF. CDR3 nucleotide sequence: TGTGCCAGCAGTTCGGTCTACTACGCTGAAGCTTTCTTT.

The rearrangement uses TRBV6-5 and TRBJ2-7, with a possible D match to TRBD2 (6 bases). In germline, CDR1 is MNHEY, CDR2 SVGAGI. V lost 6 bases, J lost 4 bases, and 19 bases lay in between. CDR3 size: 15 residues. The CDR3 DNA follows: TGTGCCAGCAGCCCCGCAGTTGGACTACCTTACGAGCAGTACTTC. Translation: CASSPAVGLPYEQYF.

In this sample, this clonotype turned up a few times. At one end the junction does not follow the germline gene, possibly because of a read error. This sequence joins TRBV19 and TRBJ1-6; tentatively, D is TRBD1 (6 bases). CDR3 size: 14 residues. Looked up from germline, CDR1 is LNHDA and CDR2 is SQIVND (reference sequence). CDR3 nucleotide sequence: TGTGCCAGTACCCCGGGACAATATAATTCACCCTTCCACTTT. Protein: CASTPGQYNSPFHF.

This chain joins TRBV6-2 or TRBV6-3 and TRBJ2-7; no definite D call. Germline V gene sequence: CDR1 MNHEY, CDR2 SVGEGT. Trimming shortened V by 7 bases and J by 0 bases, and 10 bases separated the two germline ends. CDR3 length: 13 residues. This CDR3 is CASNEDGSYEQYF. CDR3 bases: TGTGCCAGCAATGAGGACGGCTCCTACGAGCAGTACTTC.

J is TRBJ1-5 and V is TRBV19; D gene uncertain. The CDR3 consists of 15 residues. Germline lookup yields CDR1 LNHDA and CDR2 SQIVND (reference sequence). V gave up 5 bases and J gave up 3 bases, with 14 bases separating them. The CDR3 coding sequence is TGTGCCAGTAGTTTAGTTGAAGATTTCAATCAGCCCCAGCATTTT. Protein: CASSLVEDFNQPQHF.

The CDR3 loop reads CASTQEGLTYEQYF. The DNA of the CDR3 is TGTGCCAGCACCCAGGAGGGGCTTACCTACGAGCAGTACTTC. This rearrangement joins TRBV6-6 to TRBJ2-7, with a possible D match to TRBD2 (6 bases). V lost 7 bases to trimming and J lost 2 bases, with 15 bases between them. Germline CDR1 and CDR2: MNHNY and SVGAGI (reference sequence). This CDR3 comprises 14 residues.